The rows below give T cell receptor beta chains drawn from one sample of a study of blood T cell repertoires in COVID-19. Sequencing was performed with immunoSEQ multiplex PCR; in TCRdb, only in-frame clones are kept and a portion is missing. This table has 65,000 to 95,000 clones, about three quarters appearing once. The sample comprised peripheral blood. All receptors come from a man aged 50-59 years with active or convalescent COVID-19. CDR3s include the opening cysteine and the closing phenylalanine or tryptophan. Fields, in order: D gene, V gene, J gene, clone size, CDR3 protein, CDR3 DNA. The D gene is left open where the match is weak. Expanded clones are given a class, and other clones once, few, many or no size at all.

-,TRBV5-1,TRBJ2-5,-,CASSQDGTEKETQYF,TGCGCCAGCAGCCAGGATGGGACTGAAAAAGAGACCCAGTACTTC
-,TRBV14,TRBJ2-2,-,CASSQAWTGTGELFF,TGTGCCAGCAGCCAAGCTTGGACGGGGACCGGGGAGCTGTTTTTT
-,TRBV19,TRBJ2-3,few,CASRGGPILTDTQYF,TGTGCCAGTAGGGGAGGACCGATCCTCACAGATACGCAGTATTTT
TRBD1,TRBV10-3,TRBJ1-1,-,CATGNRGPSKNTEAFF,TGTGCCACCGGAAACAGGGGGCCATCAAAGAACACTGAAGCTTTCTTT
TRBD1,TRBV9,TRBJ1-4,-,CASSPRRTGEEVEKLFF,TGTGCCAGCAGCCCCCGGAGGACAGGGGAAGAGGTTGAAAAACTGTTTTTT
-,TRBV30,TRBJ1-4,once,CAWSGVDSEKLFF,TGTGCCTGGAGTGGTGTGGACAGTGAAAAACTGTTTTTT
TRBD1,TRBV7-9,TRBJ1-5,-,CASSSDRGSNQPQHF,TGTGCCAGCAGCTCCGACAGGGGAAGCAATCAGCCCCAGCATTTT
-,TRBV25-1,TRBJ2-2,many,CASSRQAIGTGELFF,TGTGCCAGCAGTCGACAGGCCATTGGCACCGGGGAGCTGTTTTTT
-,TRBV5-1,TRBJ2-5,-,CASRARVWETQYF,TGCGCCAGCAGGGCCAGGGTCTGGGAGACCCAGTACTTC
TRBD1,TRBV7-9,TRBJ2-7,-,CASSAGPGGSYEQYF,TGTGCCAGCAGCGCCGGTCCAGGGGGTTCTTACGAGCAGTACTTC
TRBD1,TRBV4-3,TRBJ1-6,-,CASSQELTGGYSPLHF,TGCGCCAGCAGCCAAGAACTCACAGGGGGATATTCACCCCTCCACTTT
-,TRBV6-6,TRBJ1-1,-,CASSSSGGGNTEAFF,TGTGCCAGCAGTTCCTCAGGCGGTGGAAACACTGAAGCTTTCTTT